These T cell receptor beta chains were read from a single sample in a study of blood T cell repertoires in COVID-19. Generated by immunoSEQ multiplex PCR, the TCRdb table keeps only in-frame clones and is missing some. The data show some 300,000 clones, around 90% seen once. Sample: peripheral blood. Source of these receptors: a man in his late teens or twenties with active or convalescent COVID-19. CDR3s include the opening cysteine and the closing phenylalanine or tryptophan. Fields, in order: CDR3 length, J gene, D gene, V gene, clone size, CDR3 DNA, CDR3 protein. D genes are given only for firm matches. Size is stated for part of the rows, as once, few or many counts, or as a class when the clone is expanded.

13,TRBJ2-7,TRBD2,TRBV6-1,.,TGTGCCAGCAGTGAAAGGGGAGGGGACGAGCAGTACTTC,CASSERGGDEQYF
14,TRBJ2-5,TRBD2,TRBV3-1/TRBV3-2,.,TGTGCCAGCAGCCCCGGGGGACTAGCGGGGGCCATGTACTTC,CASSPGGLAGAMYF
14,TRBJ1-1,.,TRBV6-5,.,TGTGCCAGCAGTTACTCGACACAGAACACTGAAGCTTTCTTT,CASSYSTQNTEAFF
15,TRBJ1-2,TRBD1,TRBV5-4,.,TGTGCCAGCAGTACGGCAGGGGGAGCGGACTATGGCTACACCTTC,CASSTAGGADYGYTF
14,TRBJ2-7,TRBD1,TRBV28,once,TGTGCCAGCAGTTCCTCGCGACAGGGCTACGAGCAGTACTTC,CASSSSRQGYEQYF
13,TRBJ1-2,.,TRBV3-1/TRBV3-2,.,TGTGCCAGCAGCTATGGTCACAGATATGGCTACACCTTC,CASSYGHRYGYTF
13,TRBJ1-4,.,TRBV13,few,TGTGCCAGCGCAGACAGGAGTAATGAAAAACTGTTTTTT,CASADRSNEKLFF
14,TRBJ2-3,TRBD2,TRBV11-3,.,TGTGCCAGCAGCTTAGCTTTCGGCGGGAGTCCTCAGTATTTT,CASSLAFGGSPQYF
15,TRBJ1-3,.,TRBV6-4,.,TGTGCCAGCAGCCCGTCGGCGGGTACTGGAAACACCATATATTTT,CASSPSAGTGNTIYF
14,TRBJ2-3,TRBD1,TRBV5-1,.,TGCGCCAGCAGCCAACGGACAGGTGGGGATACGCAGTATTTT,CASSQRTGGDTQYF
13,TRBJ1-2,.,TRBV12-3/TRBV12-4,.,TGTGCCAGCAGTCAGGCCCCGGACTATGGCTACACCTTC,CASSQAPDYGYTF
13,TRBJ2-1,.,TRBV4-1,.,TGCGCCAGCAGCCACGTGACACACAATGAGCAGTTCTTC,CASSHVTHNEQFF
15,TRBJ2-7,.,TRBV18,.,TGTGCCAGCTCACCCCCCGGGGATCCTTCCTACGAGCAGTACTTC,CASSPPGDPSYEQYF
13,TRBJ2-7,.,TRBV27,few,TGTGCCAGCAGTTTAATTAGGGCGGGGGAGCAGTACTTC,CASSLIRAGEQYF
15,TRBJ2-7,.,TRBV6-5,.,TGTGCCAGCCAAGGTAGCGGGACAGGGTTCGGAGAGCAGTACTTC,CASQGSGTGFGEQYF
15,TRBJ1-2,.,TRBV4-1,.,TGCGCCAGCAGCCTTACAAAACAGGGTTTTAATGGCTACACCTTC,CASSLTKQGFNGYTF
13,TRBJ2-3,TRBD2,TRBV2,.,TGTGCCAGCAGTGCCGGGACTAGGCAGGAGCAGTATTTT,CASSAGTRQEQYF
15,TRBJ2-1,.,TRBV7-9,.,TGTGCCAGCAGCTTTTCGGGACTGGGGAACAATGAGCAGTTCTTC,CASSFSGLGNNEQFF
14,TRBJ2-2,.,TRBV11-2,.,TGTGCCAGCAGCTCGGTCGGGAGTCACGGGGAGCTGTTTTTT,CASSSVGSHGELFF
14,TRBJ2-1,.,TRBV27,.,TGTGCCAGCAGTCCATTAGGGGCAAACAATGAGCAGTTCTTC,CASSPLGANNEQFF
15,TRBJ1-2,.,TRBV6-5,.,TGTGCCAGCAGTTCCAACGTAGTCGCAAACTATGGCTACACCTTC,CASSSNVVANYGYTF
12,TRBJ2-7,TRBD1,TRBV18,.,TGTGCCAGCTCTCGACAGGGGCCCGAGCAGTACTTC,CASSRQGPEQYF
15,TRBJ2-2,TRBD2,TRBV7-7,few,TGTGCCAGCAGCGGACTAGCGGGAAACACCGGGGAGCTGTTTTTT,CASSGLAGNTGELFF
19,TRBJ2-7,TRBD2,TRBV2,.,TGTGCCAGCAGTGTTGAGTCGGTTGGTAGCGGGCTTTTAACCTACGAGCAGTACTTC,CASSVESVGSGLLTYEQYF
15,TRBJ1-1,TRBD1,TRBV5-1,.,TGCGCCAGCAAACTGACAGGGTGGTCCAACACTGAAGCTTTCTTT,CASKLTGWSNTEAFF
15,TRBJ2-7,.,TRBV23-1,.,TGCGCCAGCAGTCACCATCGGACACCCGCCTACGAGCAGTACTTC,CASSHHRTPAYEQYF
14,TRBJ2-1,.,TRBV9,.,TGTGCCAGCAGCGTAAGTCCCGGGGATAATGAGCAGTTCTTC,CASSVSPGDNEQFF
17,TRBJ2-3,.,TRBV11-2,.,TGTGCCAGCAGCTTAGGAAATATAGCGTACAGCACAGATACGCAGTATTTT,CASSLGNIAYSTDTQYF
14,TRBJ1-4,.,TRBV29-1,.,TGCAGCGCTGAAATACATGCAACTAATGAAAAACTGTTTTTT,CSAEIHATNEKLFF
14,TRBJ1-1,.,TRBV6-5,.,TGTGCCAGCAGTCGGGGGGTGTCGACCACTGAAGCTTTCTTT,CASSRGVSTTEAFF
15,TRBJ1-3,TRBD1,TRBV19,few,TGTGCCAGTACCGCGATAGGAGGGGGCGCGAACACCATATATTTT,CASTAIGGGANTIYF
15,TRBJ2-1,TRBD1,TRBV10-2,.,TGCGCCAGTAAAAAGGGGGCCTCCTCCTACAATGAGCAGTTCTTC,CASKKGASSYNEQFF
17,TRBJ1-4,.,TRBV6-4,few,TGTGCCAGCAGTGAACCCGCACGGGGGGCCAATAATGAAAAACTGTTTTTT,CASSEPARGANNEKLFF
18,TRBJ1-2,TRBD1,TRBV4-2,.,TGTGCCAGCAGCCAAGATCGGGCAGGGGGCACCATTGGGTATGGCTACACCTTC,CASSQDRAGGTIGYGYTF
17,TRBJ2-3,TRBD2,TRBV28,.,TGTGCCAGCAGTTTGGGGAAAAAAGCGGGAGGGTCAGATACGCAGTATTTT,CASSLGKKAGGSDTQYF
12,TRBJ1-5,TRBD1,TRBV12-3/TRBV12-4,.,TGTGCCAGCAGGGGACAGGGGCAGCCCCAGCATTTT,CASRGQGQPQHF
12,TRBJ1-4,.,TRBV11-2,.,TGTGCCAGCAGCTTCCCTGGTGAGGGACTGTTTTTT,CASSFPGEGLFF
14,TRBJ2-4,.,TRBV29-1,.,TGCAGCGGCATGTACGGCGGAGCCAAAAACATTCAGTACTTC,CSGMYGGAKNIQYF
16,TRBJ2-7,.,TRBV7-8,.,TGTGCCAGCAGCTTAGGTTCTCCTAGCGCTTCCTACGAGCAGTACTTC,CASSLGSPSASYEQYF
12,TRBJ2-1,.,TRBV7-2,.,TGTGCCGTTGGCGGGTCCTACAATGAGCAGTTCTTC,CAVGGSYNEQFF
15,TRBJ2-2,.,TRBV9,.,TGTGCCAGCAGCGGGCTAGAGATGAACACCGGGGAGCTGTTTTTT,CASSGLEMNTGELFF
15,TRBJ2-7,.,TRBV19,once,TGTGCCAGTAGTATAGTACCGGACTTATCCTACGAGCAGTACTTC,CASSIVPDLSYEQYF
13,TRBJ1-6,.,TRBV10-1,.,TGCGCCAGCGGGAGAGGATTGAATTCACCCCTCCACTTT,CASGRGLNSPLHF
19,TRBJ2-1,TRBD2,TRBV4-1,.,TGCGCCAGCAGCACTTTAGTGGCGTCGGGGGTAGCGGGGACAAATGAGCAGTTCTTC,CASSTLVASGVAGTNEQFF
17,TRBJ1-1,.,TRBV29-1,.,TGCAGCGTTGGATGGGCAGGGGCAACAGGGATGAACACTGAAGCTTTCTTT,CSVGWAGATGMNTEAFF
18,TRBJ2-2,TRBD1,TRBV3-1/TRBV3-2,once,TGTGCCAGCAGCCAAACCTTGGGCCGGACAGGGAACACCGGGGAGCTGTTTTTT,CASSQTLGRTGNTGELFF